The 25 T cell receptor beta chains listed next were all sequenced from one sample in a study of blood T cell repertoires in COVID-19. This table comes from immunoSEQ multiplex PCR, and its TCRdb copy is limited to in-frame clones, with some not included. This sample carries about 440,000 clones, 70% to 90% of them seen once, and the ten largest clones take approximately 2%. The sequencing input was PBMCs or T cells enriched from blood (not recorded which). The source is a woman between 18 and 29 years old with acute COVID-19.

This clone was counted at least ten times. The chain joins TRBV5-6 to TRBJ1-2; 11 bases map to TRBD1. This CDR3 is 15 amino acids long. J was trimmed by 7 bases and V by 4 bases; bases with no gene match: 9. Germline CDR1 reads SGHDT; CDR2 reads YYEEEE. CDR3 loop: CASSLDRGQMPGYTF. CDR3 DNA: TGTGCCAGCAGCCTGGACAGGGGGCAAATGCCTGGCTACACCTTC.

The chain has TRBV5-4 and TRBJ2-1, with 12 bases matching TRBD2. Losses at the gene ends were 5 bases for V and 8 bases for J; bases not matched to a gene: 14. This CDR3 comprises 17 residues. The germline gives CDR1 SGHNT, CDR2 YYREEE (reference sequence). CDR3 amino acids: CASSLFLAGGPKYEQFF. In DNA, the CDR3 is TGTGCCAGCAGTTTGTTTCTAGCGGGAGGGCCAAAGTATGAGCAGTTCTTC. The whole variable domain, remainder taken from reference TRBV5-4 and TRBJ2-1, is ETGVTQSPTHLIKTRGQQVTLRCSSQSGHNTVSWYQQALGQGPQFIFQYYREEENGRGNFPPRFSGLQFPNYSSELNVNALELDDSALYLCASSLFLAGGPKYEQFFGPGTRLTVL.

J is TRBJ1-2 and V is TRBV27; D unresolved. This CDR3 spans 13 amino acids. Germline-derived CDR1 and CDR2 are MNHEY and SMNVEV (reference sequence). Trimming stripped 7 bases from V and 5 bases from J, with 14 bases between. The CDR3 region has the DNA TGTGCCAGCAACCCCGGCCCAGGATATGGCTACACCTTC. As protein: CASNPGPGYGYTF.

This CDR3 is CASSARTGGGETQYF. The CDR3 DNA is TGTGCCAGCAGCGCCCGGACAGGGGGCGGGGAGACCCAGTACTTC. This chain uses TRBV9 with TRBJ2-5, with 11 nucleotides matching TRBD1. CDR1 SGDLS and CDR2 YYNGEE come from the germline V gene. This CDR3 is 15 amino acids long. J was trimmed by 5 bases and V by 3 bases; bases with no gene match: 6.

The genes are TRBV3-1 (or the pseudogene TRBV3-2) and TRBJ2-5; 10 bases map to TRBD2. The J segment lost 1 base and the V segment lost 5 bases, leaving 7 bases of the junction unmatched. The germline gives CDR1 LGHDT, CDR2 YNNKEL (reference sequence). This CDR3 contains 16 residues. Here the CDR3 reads CASSIERGGPQETQYF. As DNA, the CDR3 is TGTGCCAGCAGCATTGAGCGGGGGGGCCCCCAAGAGACCCAGTACTTC.

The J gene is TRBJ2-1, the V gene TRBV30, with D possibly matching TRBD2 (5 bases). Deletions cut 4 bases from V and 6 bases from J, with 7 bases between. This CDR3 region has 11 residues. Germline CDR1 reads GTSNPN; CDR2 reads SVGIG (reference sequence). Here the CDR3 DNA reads TGTGCCTGGACTAGCATCAATGAGCAGTTCTTC. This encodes CAWTSINEQFF.

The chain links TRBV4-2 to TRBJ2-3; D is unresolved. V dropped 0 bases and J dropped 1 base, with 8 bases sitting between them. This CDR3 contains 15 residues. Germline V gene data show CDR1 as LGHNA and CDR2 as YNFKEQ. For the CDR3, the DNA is TGTGCCAGCAGCCAAGATCAAAGAGGCACAGATACGCAGTATTTT. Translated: CASSQDQRGTDTQYF.

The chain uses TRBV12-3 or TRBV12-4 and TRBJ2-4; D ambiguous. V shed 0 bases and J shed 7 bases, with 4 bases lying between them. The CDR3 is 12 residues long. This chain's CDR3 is CASSLARNIQYF. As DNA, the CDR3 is TGTGCCAGCAGTTTAGCGCGCAACATTCAGTACTTC.

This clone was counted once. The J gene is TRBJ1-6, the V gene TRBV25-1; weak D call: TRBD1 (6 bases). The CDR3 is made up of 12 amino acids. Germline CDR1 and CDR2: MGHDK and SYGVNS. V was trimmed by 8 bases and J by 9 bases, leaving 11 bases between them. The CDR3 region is CASRDTTSPLHF. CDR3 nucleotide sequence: TGTGCCAGCCGGGACACCACTTCACCCCTCCACTTT.

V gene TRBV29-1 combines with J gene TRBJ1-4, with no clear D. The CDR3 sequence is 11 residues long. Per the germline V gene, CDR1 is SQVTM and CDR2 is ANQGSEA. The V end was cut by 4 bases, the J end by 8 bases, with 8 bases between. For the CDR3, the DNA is TGCAGCGTTGTTGTTGAGGAAAAACTGTTTTTT. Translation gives CSVVVEEKLFF.

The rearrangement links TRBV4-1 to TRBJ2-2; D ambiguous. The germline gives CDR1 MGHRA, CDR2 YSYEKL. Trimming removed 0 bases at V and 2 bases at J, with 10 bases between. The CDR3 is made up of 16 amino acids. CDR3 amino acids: CASSQDSTVNTGELFF. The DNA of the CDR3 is TGCGCCAGCAGCCAAGATAGTACAGTCAACACCGGGGAGCTGTTTTTT.

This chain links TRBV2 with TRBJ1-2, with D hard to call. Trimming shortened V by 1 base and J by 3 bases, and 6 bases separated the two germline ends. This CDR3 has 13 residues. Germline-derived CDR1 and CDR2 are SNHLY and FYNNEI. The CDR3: CASSEGLDYGYTF. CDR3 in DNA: TGTGCCAGCAGTGAAGGACTGGACTATGGCTACACCTTC.

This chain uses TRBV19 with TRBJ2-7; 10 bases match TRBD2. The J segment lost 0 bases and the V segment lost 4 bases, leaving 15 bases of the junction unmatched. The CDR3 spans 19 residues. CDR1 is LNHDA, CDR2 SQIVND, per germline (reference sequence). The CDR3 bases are TGTGCCAGTAGTACAACACTCATGTCTAGCGGGAGTGCCTCCTACGAGCAGTACTTC. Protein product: CASSTTLMSSGSASYEQYF.

The CDR3 region is CASSPNGGSNQPQHF. In DNA form, the CDR3 reads TGTGCCAGCAGCCCCAACGGAGGGAGCAATCAGCCCCAGCATTTT. This chain joins TRBV7-9 and TRBJ1-5; no definite D call. The CDR3 spans 15 residues. The germline gives CDR1 SEHNR, CDR2 FQNEAQ (reference sequence). V lost 5 bases, J lost 1 base, and 12 bases lay in between.

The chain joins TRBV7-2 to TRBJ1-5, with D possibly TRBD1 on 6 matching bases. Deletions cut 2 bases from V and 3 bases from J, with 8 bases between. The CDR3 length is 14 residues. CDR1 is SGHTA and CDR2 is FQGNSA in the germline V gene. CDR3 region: CASSLQGNNQPQHF. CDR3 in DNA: TGTGCCAGCAGCTTACAGGGGAACAATCAGCCCCAGCATTTT.

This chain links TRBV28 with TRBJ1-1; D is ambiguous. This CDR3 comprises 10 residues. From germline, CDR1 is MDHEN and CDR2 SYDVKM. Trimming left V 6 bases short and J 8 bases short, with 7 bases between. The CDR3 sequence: CASSHGEAFF. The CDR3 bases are TGTGCCAGCAGCCACGGGGAAGCTTTCTTT.

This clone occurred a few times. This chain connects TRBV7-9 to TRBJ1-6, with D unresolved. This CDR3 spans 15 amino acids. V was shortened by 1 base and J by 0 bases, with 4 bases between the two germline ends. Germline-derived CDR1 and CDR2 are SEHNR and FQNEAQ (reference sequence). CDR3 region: CASSLGSSYNSPLHF. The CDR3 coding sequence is TGTGCCAGCAGCTTAGGGAGCTCCTATAATTCACCCCTCCACTTT.

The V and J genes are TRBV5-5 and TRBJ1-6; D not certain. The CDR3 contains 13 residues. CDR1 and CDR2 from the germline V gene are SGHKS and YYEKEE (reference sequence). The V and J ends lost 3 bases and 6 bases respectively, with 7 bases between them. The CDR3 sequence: CASSWEANSPLHF. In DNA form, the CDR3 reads TGTGCCAGCAGCTGGGAGGCTAATTCACCCCTCCACTTT. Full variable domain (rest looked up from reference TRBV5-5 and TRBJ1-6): DAGVTQSPTHLIKTRGQQVTLRCSPISGHKSVSWYQQVLGQGPQFIFQYYEKEERGRGNFPDRFSARQFPNYSSELNVNALLLGDSALYLCASSWEANSPLHFGNGTRLTVT.

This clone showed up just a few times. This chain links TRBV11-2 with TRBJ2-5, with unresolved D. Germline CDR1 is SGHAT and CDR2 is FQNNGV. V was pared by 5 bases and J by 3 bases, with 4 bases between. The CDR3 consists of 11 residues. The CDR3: CASSHKETQYF. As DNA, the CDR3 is TGTGCCAGCAGCCACAAAGAGACCCAGTACTTC.

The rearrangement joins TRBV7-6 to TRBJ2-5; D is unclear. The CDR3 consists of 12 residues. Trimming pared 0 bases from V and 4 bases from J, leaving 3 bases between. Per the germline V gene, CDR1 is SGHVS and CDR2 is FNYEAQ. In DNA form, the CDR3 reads TGTGCCAGCAGCTTAGCGCGAGAGACCCAGTACTTC. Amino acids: CASSLARETQYF.

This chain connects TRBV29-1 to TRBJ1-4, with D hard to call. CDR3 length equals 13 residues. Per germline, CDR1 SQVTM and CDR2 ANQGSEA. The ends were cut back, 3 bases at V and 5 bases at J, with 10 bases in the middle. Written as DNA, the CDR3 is TGCAGCGTTGATTCCGGTAACAATGAAAAACTGTTTTTT. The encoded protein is CSVDSGNNEKLFF.

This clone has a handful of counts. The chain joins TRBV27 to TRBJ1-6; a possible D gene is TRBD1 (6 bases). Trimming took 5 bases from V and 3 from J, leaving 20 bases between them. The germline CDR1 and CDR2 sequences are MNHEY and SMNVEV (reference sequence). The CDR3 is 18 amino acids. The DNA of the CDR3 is TGTGCCAGCAGTCGCACCTCGGGGGGCGAAGGCTATAATTCACCCCTCCACTTT. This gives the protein CASSRTSGGEGYNSPLHF.

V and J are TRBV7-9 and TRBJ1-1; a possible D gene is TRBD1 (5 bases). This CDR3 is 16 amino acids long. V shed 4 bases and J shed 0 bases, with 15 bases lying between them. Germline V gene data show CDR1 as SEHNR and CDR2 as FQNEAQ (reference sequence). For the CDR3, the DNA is TGTGCCAGCAGCTCACCGAACAGGAAAATGAACACTGAAGCTTTCTTT. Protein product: CASSSPNRKMNTEAFF.

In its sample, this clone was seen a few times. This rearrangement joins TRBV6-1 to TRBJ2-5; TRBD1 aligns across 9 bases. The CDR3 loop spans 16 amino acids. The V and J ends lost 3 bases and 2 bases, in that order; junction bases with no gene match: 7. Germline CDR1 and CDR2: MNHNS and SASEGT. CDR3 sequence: CASSDRTGVGQETQYF. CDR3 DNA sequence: TGTGCCAGCAGTGACCGGACAGGGGTGGGGCAAGAGACCCAGTACTTC.

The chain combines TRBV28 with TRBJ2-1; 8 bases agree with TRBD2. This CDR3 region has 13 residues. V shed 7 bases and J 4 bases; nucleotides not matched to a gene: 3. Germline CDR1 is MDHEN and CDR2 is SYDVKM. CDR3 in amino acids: CASNSGGYNEQFF. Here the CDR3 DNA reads TGTGCCAGCAACAGCGGGGGTTACAATGAGCAGTTCTTC.